This TCR beta chain was found in a study of CD8+ T cells in alopecia areata. In each case, RNA was isolated and then reverse transcribed into cDNA as the sequencing template. Libraries were prepared by immunoSEQ multiplex PCR; TCRdb keeps only in-frame clonotypes and omits some of them. The table shows under 250,000 clones, with more than 50% occurring only once. Researchers picked out CD4+ and CD8+ T cells from PBMCs by sorting. This clone appeared a few times. The antigen remains undetermined. Study conclusions and caveats: Scalp sample sequencing also detects resident alphabeta T cells of normal skin.

The germline V and J ends were trimmed by 10 bases and 6 bases, with 12 bases remaining between them. The CDR3 has 12 amino acids. The V gene's germline CDR1 is MDHEN and CDR2 SYDVKM. The sample was CD8+ T cells sorted from blood. V gene TRBV28 combines with J gene TRBJ1-4; D unresolved. The origin of this receptor is a human donor in good health. CDR3 protein: CAITTADEKLFF. The CDR3 DNA sequence: TGTGCCATCACCACGGCGGATGAAAAACTGTTTTTT.